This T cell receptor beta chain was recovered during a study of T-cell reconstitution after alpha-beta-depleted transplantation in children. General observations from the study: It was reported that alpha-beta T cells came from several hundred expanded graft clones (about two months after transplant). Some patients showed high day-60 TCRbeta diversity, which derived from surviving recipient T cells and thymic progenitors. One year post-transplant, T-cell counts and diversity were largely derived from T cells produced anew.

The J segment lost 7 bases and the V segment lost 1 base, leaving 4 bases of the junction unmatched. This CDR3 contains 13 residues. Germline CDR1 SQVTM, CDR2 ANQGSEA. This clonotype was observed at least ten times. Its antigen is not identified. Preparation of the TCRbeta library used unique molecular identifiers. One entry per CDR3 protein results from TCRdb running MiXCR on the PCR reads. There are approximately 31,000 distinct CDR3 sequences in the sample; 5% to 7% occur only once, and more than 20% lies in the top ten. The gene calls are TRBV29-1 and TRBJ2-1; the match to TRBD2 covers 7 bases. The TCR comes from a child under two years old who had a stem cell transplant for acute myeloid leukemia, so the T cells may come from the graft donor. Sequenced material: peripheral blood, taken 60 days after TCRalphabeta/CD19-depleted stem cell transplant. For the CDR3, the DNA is TGCAGCGTTGAAGCGCTAGCGGAAAATGAGCAGTTCTTC. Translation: CSVEALAENEQFF.